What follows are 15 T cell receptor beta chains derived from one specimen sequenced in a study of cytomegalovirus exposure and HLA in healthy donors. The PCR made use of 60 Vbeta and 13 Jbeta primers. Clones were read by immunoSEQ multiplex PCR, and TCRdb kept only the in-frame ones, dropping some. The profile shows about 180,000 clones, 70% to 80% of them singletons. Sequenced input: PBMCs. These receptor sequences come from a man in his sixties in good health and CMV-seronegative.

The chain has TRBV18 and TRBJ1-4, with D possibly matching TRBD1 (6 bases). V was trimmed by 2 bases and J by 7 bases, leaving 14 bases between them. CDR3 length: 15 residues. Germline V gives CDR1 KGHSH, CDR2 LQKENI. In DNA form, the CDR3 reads TGTGCCAGCTCACCAATACAGCGAGGGGGTGAAAAACTGTTTTTT. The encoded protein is CASSPIQRGGEKLFF.

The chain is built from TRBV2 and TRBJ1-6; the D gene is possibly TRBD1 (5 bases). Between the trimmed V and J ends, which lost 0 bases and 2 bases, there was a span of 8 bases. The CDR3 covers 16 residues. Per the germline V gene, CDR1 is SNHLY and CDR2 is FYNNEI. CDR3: CASSEAGGAYNSPLHF. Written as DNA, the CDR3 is TGTGCCAGCAGTGAAGCGGGAGGGGCCTATAATTCACCCCTCCACTTT.

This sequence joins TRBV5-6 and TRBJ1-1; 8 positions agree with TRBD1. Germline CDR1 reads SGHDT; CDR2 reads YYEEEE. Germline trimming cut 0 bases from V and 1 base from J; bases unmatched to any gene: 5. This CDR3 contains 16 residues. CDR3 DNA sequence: TGTGCCAGCAGCTTGGGCAGGGGGCTTAGGAACACTGAAGCTTTCTTT. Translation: CASSLGRGLRNTEAFF.

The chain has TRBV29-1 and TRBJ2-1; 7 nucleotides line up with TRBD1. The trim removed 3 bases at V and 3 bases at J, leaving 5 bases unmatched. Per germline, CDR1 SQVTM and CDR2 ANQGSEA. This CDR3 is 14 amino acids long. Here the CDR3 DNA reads TGCAGCGTTGACTCTAGGGACAGCTACAATGAGCAGTTCTTC. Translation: CSVDSRDSYNEQFF.

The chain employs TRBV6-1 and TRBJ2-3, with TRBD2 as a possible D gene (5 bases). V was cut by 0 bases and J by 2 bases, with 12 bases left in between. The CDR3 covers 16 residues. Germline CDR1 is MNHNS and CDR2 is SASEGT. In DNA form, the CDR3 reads TGTGCCAGCAGTGAAGCGGTTGGGAGAGTCACAGATACGCAGTATTTT. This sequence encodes CASSEAVGRVTDTQYF.

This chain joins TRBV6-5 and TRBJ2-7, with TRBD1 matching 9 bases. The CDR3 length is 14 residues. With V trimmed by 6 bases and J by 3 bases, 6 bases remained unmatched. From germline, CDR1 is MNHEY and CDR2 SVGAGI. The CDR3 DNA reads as TGTGCCAGCAGGAGGGGACAGGGACTCTACGAGCAGTACTTC. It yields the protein CASRRGQGLYEQYF.

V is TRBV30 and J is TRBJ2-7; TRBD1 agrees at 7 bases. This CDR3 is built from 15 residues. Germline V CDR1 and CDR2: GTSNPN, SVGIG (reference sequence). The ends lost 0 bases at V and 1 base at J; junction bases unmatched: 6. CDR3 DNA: TGTGCCTGGAGTGTCGCGGCAGGGGGTTCCTACGAGCAGTACTTC. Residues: CAWSVAAGGSYEQYF.

The CDR3 DNA is TGTGCCAGCAGTGAAGCCAGACTAAGCAATCAGCCCCAGCATTTT. Protein product: CASSEARLSNQPQHF. V usage is TRBV6-1 and J usage is TRBJ1-5; no reliable D call. The CDR3 spans 15 residues. Germline CDR1 reads MNHNS; CDR2 reads SASEGT. V was trimmed by 0 bases and J by 1 base, leaving 7 bases between them.

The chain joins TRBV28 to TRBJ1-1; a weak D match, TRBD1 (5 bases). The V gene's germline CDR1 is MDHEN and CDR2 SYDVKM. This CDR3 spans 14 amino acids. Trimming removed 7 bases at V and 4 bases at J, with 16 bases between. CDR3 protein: CASNDPIGGTEAFF. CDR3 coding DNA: TGTGCCAGCAACGACCCGATCGGGGGCACTGAAGCTTTCTTT.

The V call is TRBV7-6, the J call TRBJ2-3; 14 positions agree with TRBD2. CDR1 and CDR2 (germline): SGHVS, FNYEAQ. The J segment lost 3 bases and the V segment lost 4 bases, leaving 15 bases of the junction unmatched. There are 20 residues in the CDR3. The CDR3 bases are TGTGCCAGCAGCTCCCGCGCCGGGACTAGCGGGAGTACGGCGACAGATACGCAGTATTTT. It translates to CASSSRAGTSGSTATDTQYF.

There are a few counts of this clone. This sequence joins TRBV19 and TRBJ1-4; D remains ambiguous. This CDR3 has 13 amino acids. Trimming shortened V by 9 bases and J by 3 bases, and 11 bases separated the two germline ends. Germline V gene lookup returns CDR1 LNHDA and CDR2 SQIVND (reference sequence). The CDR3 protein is CASRRGSNEKLFF. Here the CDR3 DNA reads TGTGCCAGCAGACGAGGGTCTAATGAAAAACTGTTTTTT.

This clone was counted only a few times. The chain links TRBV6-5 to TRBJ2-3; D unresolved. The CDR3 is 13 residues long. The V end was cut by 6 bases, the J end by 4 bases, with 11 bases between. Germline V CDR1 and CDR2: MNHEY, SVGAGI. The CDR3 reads CASRLEPSDTQYF. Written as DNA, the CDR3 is TGTGCCAGCAGGCTGGAGCCTTCAGATACGCAGTATTTT.

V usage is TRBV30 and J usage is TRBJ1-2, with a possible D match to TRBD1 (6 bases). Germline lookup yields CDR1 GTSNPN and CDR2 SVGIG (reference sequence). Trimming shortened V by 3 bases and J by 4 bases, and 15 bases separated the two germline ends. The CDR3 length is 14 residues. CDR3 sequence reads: CAWSVEDRVYGYTF. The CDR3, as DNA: TGTGCCTGGAGCGTAGAGGACAGAGTCTATGGCTACACCTTC.

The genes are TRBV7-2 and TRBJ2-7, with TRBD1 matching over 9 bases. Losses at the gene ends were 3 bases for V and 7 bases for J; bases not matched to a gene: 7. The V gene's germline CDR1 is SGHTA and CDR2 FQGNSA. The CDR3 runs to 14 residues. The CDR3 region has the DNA TGTGCCAGCAGCTTCTTCGGGACAGGGAAAGAGCAGTACTTC. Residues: CASSFFGTGKEQYF.

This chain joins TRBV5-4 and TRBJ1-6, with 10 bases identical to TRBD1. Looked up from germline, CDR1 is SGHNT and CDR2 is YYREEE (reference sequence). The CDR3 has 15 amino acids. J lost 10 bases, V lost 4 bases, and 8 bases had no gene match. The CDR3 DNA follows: TGTGCCAGCAGCCAGCAGGACAGGGGGAAATCACCCCTCCACTTT. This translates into CASSQQDRGKSPLHF.